Given below is one T cell receptor beta chain in context. What this receptor recognizes is not known. No base quality information exists; no much larger clone differs at one position. The source of the sample is a study of blood T cell repertoires in COVID-19 (dated by TCRdb to the early 2020s). About the study as a whole: The collaborator samples originated in the United States, Italy and Spain and spanned the acute and convalescent phases of COVID-19. A freely available public database, intended as a resource for researchers studying the immune response to SARS-CoV-2, is where the repertoires were released. The material from the prospective study consisted of cDNA or gDNA derived from T cells, B-cell-depleted T cells, or PBMCs. The sample metadata nearly always contained a de-identified subject ID, COVID-19 status, age in years and sex. Samples came from the ongoing ImmuneRACE study (first 160 participants) plus 1,254 subjects from 6 global collaborators. Where available, HLA class I and class II types were obtained from metadata supplied by the sample provider rather than from assay-based typing. Subjects who had been exposed to COVID-19, were actively infected with it, or had recovered from it provided the deeply sampled blood TCRbeta repertoires that made up the dataset.

TCRbeta CDR3 regions were amplified from genomic DNA by means of the immunoSEQ Assay, a bias-controlled multiplex PCR. The source study handled its data this way. The number of nucleated cells in each sample was estimated from the amplification of reference gene primers within the assay. Sequence reads were collapsed and filtered to measure the absolute abundance of every unique TCRbeta CDR3 rearrangement. For each sample, productive Simpson clonality was calculated as the square root of Simpson's diversity index over productive rearrangements. TCRdb re-hosts the immuneACCESS table, in-frame sequences only. Its copies lack some clones; in the studies checked, an unresolved V gene accounts for under half of them, and the cause for the rest is not known. V, J and clone size are those of that table, while D and trimming were read from the DNA. This sample gives around 250,000 clones in total; 80% to 85% of them show up just once. The ten largest clones capture approximately 4.7% of the sample.

Collaborating institutions collected whole blood in K2EDTA tubes following their own protocols. For TCRbeta analysis, collaborators shipped samples as frozen whole blood, isolated PBMCs, or DNA extracted from either of those sample types. Overall study results and their limits: The amount of clinical and demographic metadata varied by source and participant and was provided uncurated.

The clonotype originates from a man aged 50-59 years with active or convalescent COVID-19. The sample taken for sequencing was peripheral blood.

In nucleotide form, the sequence is TGTGCCAGCAGCCGGAGACAGGGGGCGCAGAGCTATGGCTACACCTTC. Its protein product is CASSRRQGAQSYGYTF. The V and J segments used are TRBV3-1 (or the pseudogene TRBV3-2) and TRBJ1-2; 10 central bases correspond to TRBD1. Based on the germline V gene (reference sequence), the CDR1 and CDR2 sequences are LGHDT and YNNKEL. V lost 4 bases and J lost 4 bases, and the count of bases not matched to a germline gene is 9. From its cysteine to its phenylalanine, the CDR3 spans 16 amino acids. Only the CDR3 DNA stays, 48 bases, in frame from base 1.